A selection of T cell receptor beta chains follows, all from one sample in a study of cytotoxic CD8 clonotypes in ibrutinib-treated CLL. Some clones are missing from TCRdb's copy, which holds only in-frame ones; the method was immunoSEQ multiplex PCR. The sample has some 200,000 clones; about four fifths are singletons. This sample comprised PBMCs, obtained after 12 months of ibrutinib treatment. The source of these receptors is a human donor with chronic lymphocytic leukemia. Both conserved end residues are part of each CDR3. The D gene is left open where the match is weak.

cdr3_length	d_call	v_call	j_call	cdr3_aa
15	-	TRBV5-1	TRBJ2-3	CASSFGDPITDTQYF
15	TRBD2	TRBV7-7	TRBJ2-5	CASSSGLAGPETQYF
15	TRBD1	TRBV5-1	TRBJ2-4	CASSTGTGAENIQYF
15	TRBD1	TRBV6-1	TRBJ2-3	CASSIQGKATDTQYF
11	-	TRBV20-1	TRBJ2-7	CSAIVTYEQYF
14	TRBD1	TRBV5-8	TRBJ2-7	CASSLQGQADEQYF
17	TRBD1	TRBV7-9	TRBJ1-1	CASSLDRGRSVNTEAFF
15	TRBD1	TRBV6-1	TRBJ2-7	CASSHRDRGSYEQYF
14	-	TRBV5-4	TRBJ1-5	CASSFGGSNQPQHF
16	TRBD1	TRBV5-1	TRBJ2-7	CASREHTGTGTYEQYF
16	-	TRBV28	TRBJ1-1	CASSLWTRDMNTEAFF
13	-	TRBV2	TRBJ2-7	CASSTQGPYEQYF
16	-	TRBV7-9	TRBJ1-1	CASSLARSTRDTEAFF
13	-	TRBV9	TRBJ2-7	CASSVGVAYEQYF
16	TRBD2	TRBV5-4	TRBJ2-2	CASSFGGGINTGELFF
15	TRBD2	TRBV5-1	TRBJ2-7	CASSPRASGGYEQYF
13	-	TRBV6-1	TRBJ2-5	CASSVHRQETQYF
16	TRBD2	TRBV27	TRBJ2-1	CASRFTRGGLDNEQFF
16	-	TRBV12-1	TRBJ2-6	CASSPLTSSGANVLTF
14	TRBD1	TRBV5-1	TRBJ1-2	CASSFGDSSDTYTF
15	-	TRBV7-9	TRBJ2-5	CASSVQTDSERTQYF
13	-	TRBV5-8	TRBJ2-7	CASSLAGLGEQYF